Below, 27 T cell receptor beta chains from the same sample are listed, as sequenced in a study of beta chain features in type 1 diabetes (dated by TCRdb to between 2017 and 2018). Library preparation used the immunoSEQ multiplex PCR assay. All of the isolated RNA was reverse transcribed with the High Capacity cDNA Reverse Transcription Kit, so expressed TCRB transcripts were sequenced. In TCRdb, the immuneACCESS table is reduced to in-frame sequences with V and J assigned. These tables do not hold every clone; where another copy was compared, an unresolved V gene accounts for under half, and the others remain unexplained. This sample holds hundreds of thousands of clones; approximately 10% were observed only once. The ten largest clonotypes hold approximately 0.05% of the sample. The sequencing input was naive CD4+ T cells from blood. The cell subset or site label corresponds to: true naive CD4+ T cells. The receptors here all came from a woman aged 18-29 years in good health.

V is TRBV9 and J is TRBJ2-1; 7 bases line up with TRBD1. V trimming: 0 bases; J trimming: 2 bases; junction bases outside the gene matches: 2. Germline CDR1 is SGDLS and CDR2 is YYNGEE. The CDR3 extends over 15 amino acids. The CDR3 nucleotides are TGTGCCAGCAGCGTAGACAGGGGAGCCTACAATGAGCAGTTCTTC. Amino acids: CASSVDRGAYNEQFF. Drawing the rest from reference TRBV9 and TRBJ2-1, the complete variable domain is DSGVTQTPKHLITATGQRVTLRCSPRSGDLSVYWYQQSLDQGLQFLIQYYNGEERAKGNILERFSAQQFPDLHSELNLSSLELGDSALYFCASSVDRGAYNEQFFGPGTRLTVL.

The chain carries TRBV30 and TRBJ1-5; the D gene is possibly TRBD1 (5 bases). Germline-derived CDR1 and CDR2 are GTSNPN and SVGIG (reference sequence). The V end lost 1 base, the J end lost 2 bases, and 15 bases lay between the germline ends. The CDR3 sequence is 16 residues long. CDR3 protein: CAWSGRGVSGNQPQHF. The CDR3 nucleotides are TGTGCCTGGAGTGGTAGGGGAGTATCGGGCAATCAGCCCCAGCATTTT.

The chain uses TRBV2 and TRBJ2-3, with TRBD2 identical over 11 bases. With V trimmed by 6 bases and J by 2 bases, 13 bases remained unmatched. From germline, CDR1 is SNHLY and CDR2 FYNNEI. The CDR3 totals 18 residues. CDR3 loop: CASSRTALAGGSTDTQYF. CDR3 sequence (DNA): TGTGCCAGCAGCCGAACGGCGCTAGCGGGGGGATCCACAGATACGCAGTATTTT.

CDR3 sequence: CATSRARDSGANVLTF. Here the CDR3 DNA reads TGTGCCACCAGCAGAGCGCGGGACTCTGGGGCCAACGTCCTGACTTTC. The gene calls are TRBV15 and TRBJ2-6; maybe TRBD2 (6 bases). Trimming cost V 1 base and J 0 bases, with 7 bases left between them. The length of the CDR3 is 16 residues. Germline loops: CDR1 LNHNV, CDR2 YYDKDF (reference sequence). Based on the CDR3 plus reference TRBV15 and TRBJ2-6, the full variable domain is DAMVIQNPRYQVTQFGKPVTLSCSQTLNHNVMYWYQQKSSQAPKLLFHYYDKDFNNEADTPDNFQSRRPNTSFCFLDIRSPGLGDTAMYLCATSRARDSGANVLTFGAGSRLTVL.

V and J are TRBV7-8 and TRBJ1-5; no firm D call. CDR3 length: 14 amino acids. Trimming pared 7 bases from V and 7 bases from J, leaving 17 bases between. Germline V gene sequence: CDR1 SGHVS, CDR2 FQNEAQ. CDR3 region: CASNLDADVQPQHF. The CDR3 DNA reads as TGTGCCAGCAATCTGGACGCTGATGTCCAGCCCCAGCATTTT.

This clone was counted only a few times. The CDR3 region is CASTGRPSYNEQFF. As DNA, the CDR3 is TGTGCCAGCACAGGCCGCCCCTCCTACAATGAGCAGTTCTTC. The chain carries TRBV28 and TRBJ2-1; no definite D call. The germline CDR1 and CDR2 sequences are MDHEN and SYDVKM. The CDR3 totals 14 residues. V lost 7 bases and J 0 bases, leaving 10 bases between the germline ends.

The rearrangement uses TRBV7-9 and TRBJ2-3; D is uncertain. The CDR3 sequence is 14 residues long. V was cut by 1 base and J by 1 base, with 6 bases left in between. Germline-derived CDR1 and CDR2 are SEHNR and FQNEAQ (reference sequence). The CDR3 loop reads CASSLVDRTDTQYF. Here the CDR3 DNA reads TGTGCCAGCAGCTTAGTGGACCGCACAGATACGCAGTATTTT.

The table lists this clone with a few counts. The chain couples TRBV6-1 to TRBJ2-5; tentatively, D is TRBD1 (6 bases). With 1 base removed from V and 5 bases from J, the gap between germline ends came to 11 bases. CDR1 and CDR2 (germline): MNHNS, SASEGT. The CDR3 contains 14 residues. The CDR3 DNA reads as TGTGCCAGCAGTGAAGTACAGGGTTGGGAGACCCAGTACTTC. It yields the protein CASSEVQGWETQYF.

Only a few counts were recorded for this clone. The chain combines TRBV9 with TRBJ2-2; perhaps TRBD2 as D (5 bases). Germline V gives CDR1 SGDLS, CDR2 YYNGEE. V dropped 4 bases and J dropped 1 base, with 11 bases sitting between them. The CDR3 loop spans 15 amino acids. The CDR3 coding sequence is TGTGCCAGCAGCCCTCGACGGGGGAACACCGGGGAGCTGTTTTTT. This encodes CASSPRRGNTGELFF.

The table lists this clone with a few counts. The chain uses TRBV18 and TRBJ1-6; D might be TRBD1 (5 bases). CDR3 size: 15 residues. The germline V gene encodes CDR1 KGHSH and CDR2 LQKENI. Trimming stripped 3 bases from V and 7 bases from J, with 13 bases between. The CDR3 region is CASSPLEGSNSPLHF. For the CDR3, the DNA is TGTGCCAGCTCACCCCTAGAGGGGTCGAATTCACCCCTCCACTTT.

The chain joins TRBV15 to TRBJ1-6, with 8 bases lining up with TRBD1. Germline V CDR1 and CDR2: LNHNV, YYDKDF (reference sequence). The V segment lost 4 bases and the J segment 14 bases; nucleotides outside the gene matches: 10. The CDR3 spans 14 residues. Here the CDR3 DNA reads TGTGCCACCAGCACTACAGGGGGAGTAGGGGCCCTCCACTTT. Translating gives CATSTTGGVGALHF.

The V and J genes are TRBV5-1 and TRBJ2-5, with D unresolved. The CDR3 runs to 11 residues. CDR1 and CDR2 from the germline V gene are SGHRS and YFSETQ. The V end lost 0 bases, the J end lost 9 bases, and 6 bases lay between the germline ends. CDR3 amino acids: CASSLDGPQYF. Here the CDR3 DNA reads TGCGCCAGCAGCTTGGACGGCCCCCAGTACTTC.

CDR3 DNA sequence: TGTGCCAGCAGTACGGCTGGGGAGACCCAGTACTTC. It codes for CASSTAGETQYF. The V and J genes are TRBV27 and TRBJ2-5; no firm D call. The CDR3 has 12 amino acids. Between the trimmed V and J ends, which lost 5 bases and 5 bases, there was a span of 9 bases. Germline lookup yields CDR1 MNHEY and CDR2 SMNVEV (reference sequence).

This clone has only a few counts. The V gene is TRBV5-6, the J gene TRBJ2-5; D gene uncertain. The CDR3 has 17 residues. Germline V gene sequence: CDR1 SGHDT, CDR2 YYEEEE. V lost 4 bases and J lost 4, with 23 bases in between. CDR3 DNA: TGTGCCAGCAGCCCCATGGGCAGTTTATCTTGGGGAGAGACCCAGTACTTC. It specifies CASSPMGSLSWGETQYF. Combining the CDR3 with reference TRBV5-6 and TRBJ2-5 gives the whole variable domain DAGVTQSPTHLIKTRGQQVTLRCSPKSGHDTVSWYQQALGQGPQFIFQYYEEEERQRGNFPDRFSGHQFPNYSSELNVNALLLGDSALYLCASSPMGSLSWGETQYFGPGTRLLVL.

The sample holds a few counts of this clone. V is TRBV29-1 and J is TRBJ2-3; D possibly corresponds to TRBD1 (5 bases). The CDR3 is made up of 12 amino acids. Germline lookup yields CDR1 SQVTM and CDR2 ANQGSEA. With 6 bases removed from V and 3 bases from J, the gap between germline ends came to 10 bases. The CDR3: CSVLTATDTQYF. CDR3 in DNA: TGCAGCGTCCTGACAGCAACAGATACGCAGTATTTT.

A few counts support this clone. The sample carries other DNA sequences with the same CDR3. The chain's CDR3 is CASSTTYEQYF. As DNA, the CDR3 is TGTGCCAGCAGTACGACCTACGAGCAGTACTTC. This chain uses TRBV2 with TRBJ2-7; no clear D gene. This CDR3 comprises 11 residues. The ends were cut back, 5 bases at V and 2 bases at J, with 4 bases in the middle. Germline CDR1 and CDR2: SNHLY and FYNNEI. Complete variable domain (other parts from reference TRBV2 and TRBJ2-7): EPEVTQTPSHQVTQMGQEVILRCVPISNHLYFYWYRQILGQKVEFLVSFYNNEISEKSEIFDDQFSVERPDGSNFTLKIRSTKLEDSAMYFCASSTTYEQYFGPGTRLTVT.

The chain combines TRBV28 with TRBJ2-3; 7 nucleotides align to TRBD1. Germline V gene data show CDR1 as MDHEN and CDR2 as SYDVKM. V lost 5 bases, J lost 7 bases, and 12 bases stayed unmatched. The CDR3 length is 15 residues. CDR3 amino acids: CASSLYLKGQYTQYF. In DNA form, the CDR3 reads TGTGCCAGCAGTCTATACTTAAAGGGACAGTATACGCAGTATTTT.

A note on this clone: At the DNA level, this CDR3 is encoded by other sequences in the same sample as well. CDR3 nucleotides: TGCAGTGCTGCCAATGAAAAACTGTTTTTT. This encodes CSAANEKLFF. V gene TRBV20-1 combines with J gene TRBJ1-4; no clear D. The CDR3 totals 10 residues. Germline CDR1 and CDR2: DFQATT and SNEGSKA (reference sequence). V dropped 5 bases and J dropped 5 bases, with 3 bases sitting between them.

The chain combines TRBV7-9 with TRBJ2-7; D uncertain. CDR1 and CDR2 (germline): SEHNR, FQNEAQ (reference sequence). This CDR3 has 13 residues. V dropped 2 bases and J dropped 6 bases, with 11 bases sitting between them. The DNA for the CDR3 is TGTGCCAGCAGCTTAACCTCACGATCCGAGCAGTACTTC. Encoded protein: CASSLTSRSEQYF.

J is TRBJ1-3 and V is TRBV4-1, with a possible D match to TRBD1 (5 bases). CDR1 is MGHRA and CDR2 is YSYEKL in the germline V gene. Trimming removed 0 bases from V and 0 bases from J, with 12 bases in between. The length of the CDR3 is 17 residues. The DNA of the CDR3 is TGCGCCAGCAGCCAAGACCCGGGACTGCTCTCTGGAAACACCATATATTTT. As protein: CASSQDPGLLSGNTIYF.

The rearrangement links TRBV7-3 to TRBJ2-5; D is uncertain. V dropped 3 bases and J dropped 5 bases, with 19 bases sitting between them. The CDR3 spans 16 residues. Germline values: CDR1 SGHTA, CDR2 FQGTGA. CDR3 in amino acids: CASSLKHSQYTETQYF. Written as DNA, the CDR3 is TGTGCCAGCAGCTTGAAACACAGCCAGTATACGGAGACCCAGTACTTC.

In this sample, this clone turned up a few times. CDR3 amino acids: CAISRGDISYNEQFF. The CDR3 nucleotides read TGTGCCATCAGTCGTGGGGACATCTCCTACAATGAGCAGTTCTTC. The chain employs TRBV10-3 and TRBJ2-1; tentatively, D is TRBD1 (6 bases). The CDR3 has 15 residues. Per germline, CDR1 ENHRY and CDR2 SYGVKD. V was shortened by 5 bases and J by 0 bases, with 11 bases between the two germline ends.

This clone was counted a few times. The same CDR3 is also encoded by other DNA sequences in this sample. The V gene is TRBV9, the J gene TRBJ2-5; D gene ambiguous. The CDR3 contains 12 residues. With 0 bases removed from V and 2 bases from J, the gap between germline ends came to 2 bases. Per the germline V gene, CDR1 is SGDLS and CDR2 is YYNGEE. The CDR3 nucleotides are TGTGCCAGCAGCGTAGCTCAAGAGACCCAGTACTTC. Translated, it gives CASSVAQETQYF.

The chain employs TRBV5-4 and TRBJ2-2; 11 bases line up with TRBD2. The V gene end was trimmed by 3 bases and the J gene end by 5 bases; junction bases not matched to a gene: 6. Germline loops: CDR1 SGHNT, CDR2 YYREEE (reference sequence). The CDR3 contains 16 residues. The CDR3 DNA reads TGTGCCAGCAGCTCATTTAGCGGGAGGGCTACCGGGGAGCTGTTTTTT. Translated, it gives CASSSFSGRATGELFF.

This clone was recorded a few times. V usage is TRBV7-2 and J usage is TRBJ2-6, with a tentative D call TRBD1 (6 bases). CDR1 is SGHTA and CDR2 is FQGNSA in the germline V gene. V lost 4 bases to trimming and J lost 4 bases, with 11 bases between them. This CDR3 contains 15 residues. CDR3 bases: TGTGCCAGCAGCTACAGGGCGCAAGGGGCCAACGTCCTGACTTTC. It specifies CASSYRAQGANVLTF.

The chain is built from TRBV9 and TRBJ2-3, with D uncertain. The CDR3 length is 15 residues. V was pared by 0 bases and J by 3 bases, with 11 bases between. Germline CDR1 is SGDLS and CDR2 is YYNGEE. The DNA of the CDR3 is TGTGCCAGCAGCGTAGATGGACGGGTTACAGATACGCAGTATTTT. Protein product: CASSVDGRVTDTQYF.

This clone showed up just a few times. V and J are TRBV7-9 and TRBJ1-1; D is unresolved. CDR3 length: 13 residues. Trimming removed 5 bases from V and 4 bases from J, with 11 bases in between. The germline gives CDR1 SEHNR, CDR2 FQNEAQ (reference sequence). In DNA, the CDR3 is TGTGCCAGCAGCCCGACTGAGACCACTGAAGCTTTCTTT. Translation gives CASSPTETTEAFF. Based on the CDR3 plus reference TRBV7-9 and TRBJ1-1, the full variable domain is DTGVSQNPRHKITKRGQNVTFRCDPISEHNRLYWYRQTLGQGPEFLTYFQNEAQLEKSRLLSDRFSAERPKGSFSTLEIQRTEQGDSAMYLCASSPTETTEAFFGQGTRLTVV.